The clone carrying this T cell receptor beta chain was detected a few times. These data originate in a study of blood T cell repertoires in COVID-19. Overall study: COVID-19 samples from acute and convalescent phases originated in the United States, Italy and Spain. The cDNA or gDNA used as material had been derived from T cells, B-cell-depleted T cells, or PBMCs.

This CDR3 spans 15 amino acids. CDR1 SGDLS and CDR2 YYNGEE come from the germline V gene. Trimming shortened V by 3 bases and J by 0 bases, and 12 bases separated the two germline ends. The method was immunoSEQ multiplex PCR; TCRdb's version includes in-frame clones alone and lacks a portion of them. The sample has some 80,000 clones, roughly 79% seen once. The sequenced sample consisted of peripheral blood. The clonotype was recovered from a human donor in a cohort sampled during active COVID-19. The V and J genes are TRBV9 and TRBJ2-5; D unresolved. The CDR3 coding sequence is TGTGCCAGCAGCGGCGCCTGGAGCTACCAAGAGACCCAGTACTTC. It codes for CASSGAWSYQETQYF. Complete variable domain (other parts from reference TRBV9 and TRBJ2-5): DSGVTQTPKHLITATGQRVTLRCSPRSGDLSVYWYQQSLDQGLQFLIQYYNGEERAKGNILERFSAQQFPDLHSELNLSSLELGDSALYFCASSGAWSYQETQYFGPGTRLLVL.